This passage covers 20 T cell receptor beta chains from one sample sequenced in a study of OX40 agonist ivuxolimab in advanced cancers. TCRdb's table, derived via immunoSEQ multiplex PCR, lists solely in-frame clones and lacks some. Here the sample spans tens of thousands of clones, about 87% being singletons. Specimen: CD4+ or CD8+ T cells sorted from blood, collected in a trial of the OX40 agonist ivuxolimab. These receptors originate from an adult with an advanced solid tumor such as melanoma, head and neck, liver or kidney cancer.

V usage is TRBV28 and J usage is TRBJ1-6, with 8 bases lining up with TRBD1. The J segment lost 12 bases and the V segment lost 6 bases, leaving 13 bases of the junction unmatched. CDR1 is MDHEN and CDR2 is SYDVKM in the germline V gene. This CDR3 contains 15 residues. The DNA for the CDR3 is TGTGCCAGCAGAGATCGAAGACAGGGGTTCAGACCCCTCCACTTT. It codes for CASRDRRQGFRPLHF.

The chain combines TRBV27 with TRBJ1-2, with TRBD1 identical over 8 bases. Germline lookup yields CDR1 MNHEY and CDR2 SMNVEV (reference sequence). There are 14 residues in the CDR3. V gave up 2 bases and J gave up 4 bases; unmatched junction bases: 3. The CDR3 reads CASSLQGASYGYTF. DNA of the CDR3: TGTGCCAGCAGTTTACAGGGGGCGAGCTATGGCTACACCTTC.

The genes are TRBV25-1 and TRBJ1-2; 7 bases match TRBD1. Unmatched junction bases numbered 4, after V lost 3 bases and J lost 3 bases. The CDR3 contains 14 residues. The germline V gene has CDR1 MGHDK and CDR2 SYGVNS. For the CDR3, the DNA is TGTGCCAGCAGTGATCCGACAGGGTACTATGGCTACACCTTC. Translating it yields CASSDPTGYYGYTF.

This clone was recorded once. J is TRBJ2-7 and V is TRBV28; D unclear. V was trimmed by 5 bases and J by 3 bases, leaving 5 bases between them. The length of the CDR3 is 11 residues. Germline values: CDR1 MDHEN, CDR2 SYDVKM. CDR3 DNA: TGTGCCAGCAGTGCCAACTACGAGCAGTACTTC. It encodes CASSANYEQYF.

This chain links TRBV7-9 with TRBJ2-1; no definite D call. Germline CDR1 and CDR2: SEHNR and FQNEAQ (reference sequence). With 4 bases removed from V and 6 bases from J, the gap between germline ends came to 7 bases. The CDR3 has 12 amino acids. The CDR3 is CASSYKPNEQFF. The CDR3 region has the DNA TGTGCCAGCAGCTACAAACCCAATGAGCAGTTCTTC.

The CDR3 DNA sequence: TGTGCCACCTCCCCCGGCTGGGAGCTGTTTTTT. Translated, it gives CATSPGWELFF. The chain employs TRBV6-6 and TRBJ2-2; no definite D call. CDR1 and CDR2 (germline): MNHNY, SVGAGI (reference sequence). With 10 bases removed from V and 9 bases from J, the gap between germline ends came to 12 bases. This CDR3 is built from 11 residues.

The chain employs TRBV9 and TRBJ1-3; the D gene is possibly TRBD1 (5 bases). V was trimmed by 4 bases and J by 3 bases, leaving 14 bases between them. The CDR3 has 15 amino acids. Germline V gene sequence: CDR1 SGDLS, CDR2 YYNGEE. This CDR3 is CASSSGGTSGNTIYF. The CDR3 DNA sequence: TGTGCCAGCAGCTCCGGCGGGACCAGTGGAAACACCATATATTTT.

V usage is TRBV5-1 and J usage is TRBJ2-7; TRBD1 aligns across 7 bases. The CDR3 contains 16 residues. In germline, CDR1 is SGHRS, CDR2 YFSETQ. Trimming at V came to 4 bases and at J to 3 bases, leaving 13 bases not matched to a gene. The CDR3 DNA reads as TGCGCCAGCAGCCCGGGCCGGGACAGCCATGACTACGAGCAGTACTTC. Its protein product is CASSPGRDSHDYEQYF.

This chain uses TRBV5-4 with TRBJ1-5, with a possible D match to TRBD1 (5 bases). The CDR3 runs to 15 residues. In germline, CDR1 is SGHNT, CDR2 YYREEE (reference sequence). Trimming cost V 7 bases and J 1 base, with 15 bases left between them. CDR3 nucleotide sequence: TGTGCCAGCCCCCCACCGAGGGGAAGCAATCAGCCCCAGCATTTT. Its translation is CASPPPRGSNQPQHF.

About this clone itself: Mismatch with germline at one junction end may stem from a read error. The chain employs TRBV7-7 and TRBJ2-1; TRBD2 matches at 10 bases. This CDR3 comprises 16 residues. The germline gives CDR1 SSHAT, CDR2 FNYEAQ (reference sequence). CDR3 DNA sequence: TGTGCTAGCAGCTTAGCTAGCGGGGGATCCTACAATGAGCAGTTCTTC. It codes for CASSLASGGSYNEQFF.

This clone has only one observation. The chain recombines TRBV27 with TRBJ2-7; D ambiguous. The CDR3 contains 13 residues. Trimming shortened V by 0 bases and J by 2 bases, and 5 bases separated the two germline ends. Germline V lookup: CDR1 MNHEY, CDR2 SMNVEV (reference sequence). DNA of the CDR3: TGTGCCAGCAGTTTATCCCCTACCTACGAGCAGTACTTC. Encoded protein: CASSLSPTYEQYF.

The sample holds a few counts of this clone. This chain joins TRBV2 and TRBJ1-4; D might be TRBD1 (5 bases). Trimming took off 11 bases at V and 5 bases at J, with 6 bases between the two ends. Looked up from germline, CDR1 is SNHLY and CDR2 is FYNNEI. The CDR3 consists of 10 residues. The CDR3 reads CAGGNEKLFF. The CDR3 DNA follows: TGTGCCGGGGGGAATGAAAAACTGTTTTTT.

This chain joins TRBV5-4 and TRBJ2-7; 7 positions agree with TRBD2. The trim removed 1 base at V and 3 bases at J, leaving 10 bases unmatched. The length of the CDR3 is 16 residues. The germline V gene has CDR1 SGHNT and CDR2 YYREEE (reference sequence). This CDR3 is CASSLTSATYRYEQYF. DNA for the CDR3: TGTGCCAGCAGCTTGACTAGCGCAACCTATCGCTACGAGCAGTACTTC.

J is TRBJ1-2 and V is TRBV5-1; D not certain. The CDR3 sequence is 13 residues long. Trimming cost V 1 base and J 8 bases, with 12 bases left between them. CDR1 is SGHRS, CDR2 YFSETQ, per germline. CDR3 protein: CASSLLTPKGYTF. In DNA, the CDR3 is TGCGCCAGCAGCTTGTTAACCCCCAAGGGCTACACCTTC.

The chain has TRBV19 and TRBJ2-1; TRBD2 aligns across 10 bases. The CDR3 is 18 amino acids. Germline assignment: CDR1 LNHDA and CDR2 SQIVND (reference sequence). The J segment lost 5 bases and the V segment lost 3 bases, leaving 13 bases of the junction unmatched. CDR3 sequence (DNA): TGTGCCAGTAGTATGATGGGTGCTAGCGGGAGAGAGGACAATGAGCAGTTCTTC. Protein: CASSMMGASGREDNEQFF.

This clone was seen just once. J is TRBJ2-7 and V is TRBV7-2; D might be TRBD1 (6 bases). V lost 4 bases and J 3 bases, leaving 13 bases between the germline ends. The CDR3 covers 14 residues. Germline CDR1 SGHTA, CDR2 FQGNSA. CDR3 amino acids: CASSSLGTLYEQYF. The CDR3 coding sequence is TGTGCCAGCAGCTCTCTTGGGACACTCTACGAGCAGTACTTC. The full variable domain, in which reference TRBV7-2 and TRBJ2-7 provide the parts outside the CDR3, is GAGVSQSPSNKVTEKGKDVELRCDPISGHTALYWYRQSLGQGLEFLIYFQGNSAPDKSGLPSDRFSAERTGGSVSTLTIQRTQQEDSAVYLCASSSLGTLYEQYFGPGTRLTVT.

The CDR3 region is CAWSPKLPSGAFF. CDR3 nucleotides: TGTGCCTGGAGTCCAAAATTACCCAGCGGGGCTTTCTTT. The V gene is TRBV30, the J gene TRBJ1-1; D ambiguous. This CDR3 spans 13 amino acids. The ends were cut back, 2 bases at V and 11 bases at J, with 18 bases in the middle. The germline CDR1 and CDR2 sequences are GTSNPN and SVGIG (reference sequence).

This rearrangement joins TRBV5-1 to TRBJ2-2, with a weak D call TRBD2 (6 bases). The CDR3 length is 13 residues. Per germline, CDR1 SGHRS and CDR2 YFSETQ. The V end lost 3 bases, the J end lost 6 bases, and 9 bases lay between the germline ends. In DNA form, the CDR3 reads TGCGCCAGCAGCTCGGGACTTCCCGGGGAGCTGTTTTTT. This encodes CASSSGLPGELFF. The full variable domain, with the rest looked up from reference TRBV5-1 and TRBJ2-2, is KAGVTQTPRYLIKTRGQQVTLSCSPISGHRSVSWYQQTPGQGLQFLFEYFSETQRNKGNFPGRFSGRQFSNSRSEMNVSTLELGDSALYLCASSSGLPGELFFGEGSRLTVL.

The gene calls are TRBV14 and TRBJ2-5, with D unclear. Trimming removed 2 bases at V and 5 bases at J, with 15 bases between. CDR1 is SGHDN and CDR2 is FVKESK in the germline V gene. CDR3 length: 15 residues. In DNA, the CDR3 is TGTGCCAGCAGCCAACAGGCAGTCAGAGACGAGACCCAGTACTTC. Translation gives CASSQQAVRDETQYF.

This sequence joins TRBV15 and TRBJ2-2; 12 positions match TRBD2. J lost 6 bases, V lost 0 bases, and 5 bases had no gene match. The CDR3 totals 17 residues. Germline V lookup: CDR1 LNHNV, CDR2 YYDKDF (reference sequence). DNA for the CDR3: TGTGCCACCAGCAGAGATGGCGCTAGCGGGAGGGCCGGGGAGCTGTTTTTT. Protein product: CATSRDGASGRAGELFF. Drawing the rest from reference TRBV15 and TRBJ2-2, the complete variable domain is DAMVIQNPRYQVTQFGKPVTLSCSQTLNHNVMYWYQQKSSQAPKLLFHYYDKDFNNEADTPDNFQSRRPNTSFCFLDIRSPGLGDTAMYLCATSRDGASGRAGELFFGEGSRLTVL.